This note documents a single T cell receptor (beta chain) sequence. Some clones are missing from TCRdb's copy, which holds only in-frame ones; the method was immunoSEQ multiplex PCR. The sample shows approximately 400,000 clones, roughly four fifths of them seen only once. The data are from a study of blood T cell repertoires in COVID-19. V was cut by 1 base and J by 7 bases, with 20 bases left in between. Germline CDR1 reads SGHDT; CDR2 reads YYEEEE. CDR3 length: 17 residues. This chain connects TRBV5-6 to TRBJ1-4; D not certain. The sequenced sample was peripheral blood. This sequence originates from a human donor with acute or convalescent COVID-19. The donor label of this sample is uncertain. CDR3 nucleotides: TGTGCCAGCAGCTTGCGGTACAGTGGAACCTCGGCTGAAAAACTGTTTTTT. Translation gives CASSLRYSGTSAEKLFF.